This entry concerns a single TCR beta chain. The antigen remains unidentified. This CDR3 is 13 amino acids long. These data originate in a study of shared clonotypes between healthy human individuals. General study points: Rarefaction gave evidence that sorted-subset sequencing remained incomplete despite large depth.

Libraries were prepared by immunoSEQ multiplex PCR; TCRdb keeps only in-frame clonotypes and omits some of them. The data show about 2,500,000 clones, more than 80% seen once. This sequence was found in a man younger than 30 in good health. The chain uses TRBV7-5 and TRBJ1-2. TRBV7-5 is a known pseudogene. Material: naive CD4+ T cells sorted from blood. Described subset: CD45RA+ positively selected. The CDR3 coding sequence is TGTGCCAGAAGCCGCCGGGCGGGAGTTGGCTACACCTTC. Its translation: CARSRRAGVGYTF.